The next 6 T cell receptor beta chains were all read from a single sample in a study of response to subunit inactivated influenza vaccine. A single record per CDR3 protein comes from TCRdb applying MiXCR to the RT-PCR reads. The sample yields hundreds of thousands of distinct CDR3 sequences, 12% to 15% seen once. This sample comprised PBMCs from blood, obtained 14 to 15 days before vaccination. The receptors were sampled from a man aged 50 to 60 who received an inactivated influenza vaccine.

The rearrangement uses TRBV4-3 and TRBJ2-5; D is undetermined. Germline loops: CDR1 LGHNA, CDR2 YSLEER. This CDR3 comprises 14 residues. Trimming removed 0 bases from V and 6 bases from J, with 11 bases in between. CDR3 in amino acids: CASSQDLESKTQYF. For the CDR3, the DNA is TGCGCCAGCAGCCAAGATTTGGAGTCAAAGACCCAGTACTTC.

This clonotype occurred a few times. The V call is TRBV7-2, the J call TRBJ1-1; D is undetermined. Trimming removed 1 base at V and 4 bases at J, with 10 bases between. CDR1 and CDR2 (germline): SGHTA, FQGNSA. The CDR3 contains 14 residues. The CDR3 coding sequence is TGTGCCAGCAGCTTAGTCAAAGGGTTCACTGAAGCTTTCTTT. It is translated as CASSLVKGFTEAFF.

This clonotype was picked up a small number of times. The chain joins TRBV12-3 or TRBV12-4 to TRBJ1-5, with D uncertain. The CDR3 extends over 13 amino acids. Deletions cut 5 bases from V and 7 bases from J, with 12 bases between. The CDR3 protein is CASSPTVVQPQHF. Written as DNA, the CDR3 is TGTGCCAGCAGTCCTACAGTAGTACAGCCCCAGCATTTT.

The sample holds a few counts of this clonotype. The gene calls are TRBV24-1 and TRBJ1-5; D may be TRBD1 (6 bases). The CDR3 runs 17 residues. CDR1 and CDR2 (germline): KGHDR, SFDVKD. V dropped 2 bases and J dropped 1 base, with 14 bases sitting between them. The CDR3 nucleotides are TGTGCCACCAGTGATTCGACAGGCGGGAGGAGCAATCAGCCCCAGCATTTT. Amino acids: CATSDSTGGRSNQPQHF.

This sequence joins TRBV12-3 or TRBV12-4 and TRBJ1-1, with D perhaps TRBD1 (5 bases). Trimming shortened V by 6 bases and J by 11 bases, and 13 bases separated the two germline ends. The CDR3 sequence is 11 residues long. Here the CDR3 reads CASSTGTAAFF. CDR3 DNA sequence: TGTGCCAGCAGCACCGGGACGGCTGCTTTCTTT.

The chain employs TRBV5-1 and TRBJ2-1; TRBD1 is a possible D gene (6 bases). The germline V gene has CDR1 SGHRS and CDR2 YFSETQ. The germline V and J ends were trimmed by 4 bases and 5 bases, with 13 bases remaining between them. This CDR3 is built from 14 residues. In nucleotides, the CDR3 is TGCGCCAGCAGCGGGACACCTTCCAACAATGAGCAGTTCTTC. Translating it yields CASSGTPSNNEQFF.